Given below is one TCR beta chain in context. The antigen remains undetermined. Clones were read by immunoSEQ multiplex PCR, and TCRdb kept only the in-frame ones, dropping some. Counted here are roughly 220,000 clones, roughly 65% occurring once; the ten biggest clones make up approximately 5.9%. CDR3 length: 16 residues. Germline assignment: CDR1 LGHNA and CDR2 YNFKEQ. Trimming at V came to 4 bases and at J to 3 bases, leaving 12 bases not matched to a gene. These data are taken from a study of cytotoxic CD8 clonotypes in ibrutinib-treated CLL. Looking at the study overall: Among the patients, some eleven presented as relapsed/refractory and 15 as treatment-naive; around 17 showed unmutated IGHV.

Whole-study findings and limits: Public clonotypes were rare and shrank or held steady on treatment.

The sample consisted of PBMCs, taken after 12 months of ibrutinib treatment. The sequence was collected from a human donor with chronic lymphocytic leukemia. The V call is TRBV4-2, the J call TRBJ2-7, with 7 bases matching TRBD1. The CDR3 DNA follows: TGTGCCAGCAGCCCTTTCGCCGGGACAGAAAACTACGAGCAGTACTTC. Its translation: CASSPFAGTENYEQYF.